Below are 24 T cell receptor beta chains sequenced from a single sample in a study of human T cells and chemical hapten exposure. TCRdb reanalysed the RACE reads using MiXCR and keeps one entry per CDR3 protein. Here the sample spans approximately 32,000 distinct CDR3 sequences, 12% being singletons. Time point: pre-sensitization, week 0. The treatment here: therapeutic diphenylcyclopropenone sensitization with weekly scalp DPC. Unfractionated whole blood was the source from which total RNA was extracted. The sequenced sample was whole blood, obtained in connection with sensitization to the hapten diphenylcyclopropenone (DPC). All receptors come from a woman aged 40 to 50 with alopecia areata. Some clones in this sample may be carry-over from other donors' samples.

This clonotype was detected a few times. This sequence joins TRBV30 and TRBJ2-3; perhaps TRBD1 as D (6 bases). Germline V gene lookup returns CDR1 GTSNPN and CDR2 SVGIG (reference sequence). Trimming cost V 7 bases and J 2 bases, with 13 bases left between them. The CDR3 sequence is 13 residues long. CDR3 loop: CAFAGQITDTQYF. In DNA, the CDR3 is TGTGCCTTCGCCGGACAGATCACAGATACGCAGTATTTT.

This clonotype was recorded at least ten times. The V gene is TRBV21-1, the J gene TRBJ2-5; the DNA was not compared with TRBD2, the D call given in the table. TRBV21-1 represents a pseudogene. The CDR3 runs to 14 residues. This CDR3 reads CASSKTSGEETQYF. The CDR3 DNA follows: TGTGCCAGCAGCAAGACTAGCGGGGAAGAGACCCAGTACTTC.

This clonotype was observed a handful of times. The V gene is TRBV28, the J gene TRBJ1-4; perhaps TRBD1 as D (5 bases). The CDR3 contains 13 residues. The V end was cut by 4 bases, the J end by 5 bases, with 8 bases between. Per germline, CDR1 MDHEN and CDR2 SYDVKM. This CDR3 is CASSSRQNEKLFF. The CDR3, as DNA: TGTGCCAGCAGTTCCCGACAGAATGAAAAACTGTTTTTT.

This chain joins TRBV28 and TRBJ1-1; TRBD1 matches at 11 bases. The junction had 8 bases not matched to a gene; V was cut back by 4 bases and J by 4 bases. The CDR3 has 16 amino acids. Germline V gene data show CDR1 as MDHEN and CDR2 as SYDVKM. CDR3 protein: CASSSGTGGGGTEAFF. CDR3 bases: TGTGCCAGCAGTTCGGGGACAGGGGGTGGAGGCACTGAAGCTTTCTTT. Complete variable domain (other parts from reference TRBV28 and TRBJ1-1): DVKVTQSSRYLVKRTGEKVFLECVQDMDHENMFWYRQDPGLGLRLIYFSYDVKMKEKGDIPEGYSVSREKKERFSLILESASTNQTSMYLCASSSGTGGGGTEAFFGQGTRLTVV.

There are many counts of this clonotype. The chain employs TRBV7-2 and TRBJ1-5; the match to TRBD1 covers 9 bases. The CDR3 has 15 amino acids. In germline, CDR1 is SGHTA, CDR2 FQGNSA. J was trimmed by 5 bases and V by 4 bases; bases with no gene match: 6. The CDR3 DNA reads as TGTGCCAGCAGCTCGGTGGACAGGGGTGATCAGCCCCAGCATTTT. The encoded protein is CASSSVDRGDQPQHF.

A word on this clonotype: A read error may be the cause here, since a much bigger clone is one base away. The chain combines TRBV6-2 or TRBV6-3 with TRBJ1-6; TRBD1 is a possible D gene (6 bases). Germline values: CDR1 MNHEY, CDR2 SVGEGT. The CDR3 has 13 amino acids. In nucleotides, the CDR3 is TGTGCCAGCAGTACAGGGAATAATTTACCCCTCCACTTT. Protein: CASSTGNNLPLHF.

This clonotype occurred a few times. This chain joins TRBV5-5 and TRBJ2-2, with TRBD1 identical over 8 bases. The CDR3 totals 16 residues. Trimming at V came to 0 bases and at J to 1 base, leaving 2 bases not matched to a gene. CDR1 and CDR2 from the germline V gene are SGHKS and YYEKEE (reference sequence). The CDR3 spells CASSLVGTGNTGELFF. The CDR3 coding sequence is TGTGCCAGCAGCTTGGTAGGGACAGGGAACACCGGGGAGCTGTTTTTT.

This clonotype has more than one count but fewer than ten. CDR3 in amino acids: CASSQQTGSNTGELFF. CDR3 nucleotides: TGTGCCAGCAGCCAGCAGACAGGGTCGAACACCGGGGAGCTGTTTTTT. The gene calls are TRBV11-2 and TRBJ2-2; 7 positions match TRBD1. Germline V gene sequence: CDR1 SGHAT, CDR2 FQNNGV. V shed 5 bases and J 0 bases; nucleotides not matched to a gene: 6. CDR3 length: 16 residues.

This clonotype occurred many times. The chain combines TRBV5-1 with TRBJ1-2, with D possibly matching TRBD1 (6 bases). Deletions cut 0 bases from V and 4 bases from J, with 22 bases between. This CDR3 is 18 amino acids long. Germline V gene data show CDR1 as SGHRS and CDR2 as YFSETQ. CDR3 residues: CASSLGPGWQGIGYGYTF. CDR3 nucleotides: TGCGCCAGCAGCTTGGGCCCCGGGTGGCAGGGGATCGGCTATGGCTACACCTTC.

This clonotype appeared a few times. V and J are TRBV20-1 and TRBJ1-1; D uncertain. The CDR3 runs to 12 residues. CDR1 and CDR2 from the germline V gene are DFQATT and SNEGSKA (reference sequence). V shed 4 bases and J shed 4 bases, with 10 bases lying between them. CDR3 DNA: TGCAGTGCTAACTCCGGGGTCACTGAAGCTTTCTTT. It yields the protein CSANSGVTEAFF.

This clonotype showed up many times. The gene calls are TRBV28 and TRBJ2-1; no definite D call. V lost 4 bases and J 6 bases, leaving 16 bases between the germline ends. This CDR3 contains 15 residues. Germline CDR1 is MDHEN and CDR2 is SYDVKM. CDR3 region: CASSSQIGWSNEQFF. In DNA, the CDR3 is TGTGCCAGCAGTTCCCAGATAGGGTGGAGCAATGAGCAGTTCTTC.

This clonotype has at least ten counts. The chain joins TRBV2 to TRBJ2-3, with a tentative D call TRBD1 (5 bases). Germline CDR1 reads SNHLY; CDR2 reads FYNNEI. This CDR3 is built from 12 residues. The germline V and J ends were trimmed by 6 bases and 6 bases, with 10 bases remaining between them. CDR3 bases: TGTGCCAGCAGCGGACAATCCGATACGCAGTATTTT. Translating it yields CASSGQSDTQYF.

The rearrangement links TRBV2 to TRBJ1-6; 9 bases map to TRBD1. V lost 8 bases and J lost 10; bases outside the gene matches: 9. The length of the CDR3 is 14 residues. Germline-derived CDR1 and CDR2 are SNHLY and FYNNEI. CDR3 residues: CASGPGQGVSPLHF. Written as DNA, the CDR3 is TGTGCCAGCGGGCCGGGACAGGGAGTCTCACCCCTCCACTTT.

This clonotype was picked up many times. The CDR3 here is CASSPRLAGGLDTQYF. As DNA, the CDR3 is TGTGCCAGCAGCCCACGACTAGCGGGAGGGCTGGATACGCAGTATTTT. The rearrangement uses TRBV11-2 and TRBJ2-3; 14 bases fit TRBD2. V was pared by 5 bases and J by 6 bases, with 7 bases of the junction left unmatched. Germline V gene data show CDR1 as SGHAT and CDR2 as FQNNGV. The CDR3 extends over 16 amino acids.

This clonotype was seen at least ten times. The CDR3 spells CASSWWRQPGELFF. Written as DNA, the CDR3 is TGCGCCAGCAGCTGGTGGAGGCAACCCGGGGAGCTGTTTTTT. The V and J genes are TRBV5-1 and TRBJ2-2, with D possibly matching TRBD2 (5 bases). Looked up from germline, CDR1 is SGHRS and CDR2 is YFSETQ. The CDR3 extends over 14 amino acids. V gave up 3 bases and J gave up 6 bases, with 12 bases separating them.

In its sample, this clonotype ranks as medium-sized (0.01 to 0.1%). The chain recombines TRBV3-1 with TRBJ2-2, with D possibly being TRBD2 (5 bases). The CDR3 loop spans 13 amino acids. The germline V gene encodes CDR1 LGHDT and CDR2 YNNKEL (reference sequence). Trimming stripped 7 bases from V and 7 bases from J, with 13 bases between. The CDR3 DNA follows: TGTGCCAGCACACCTCGGGGTAGCGGGGAGCTGTTTTTT. It yields the protein CASTPRGSGELFF.

This clonotype appeared many times. V and J are TRBV20-1 and TRBJ1-1; tentatively, D is TRBD1 (6 bases). The germline gives CDR1 DFQATT, CDR2 SNEGSKA (reference sequence). With 1 base removed from V and 5 bases from J, the gap between germline ends came to 17 bases. The CDR3 totals 15 residues. CDR3 protein: CSARAGIGGRTEAFF. As DNA, the CDR3 is TGCAGTGCTAGAGCTGGGATAGGGGGGCGGACTGAAGCTTTCTTT.

This clonotype was recorded many times. The chain employs TRBV4-2 and TRBJ1-2; 12 nucleotides match TRBD1. The CDR3 has 18 amino acids. Per germline, CDR1 LGHNA and CDR2 YNFKEQ. V was clipped by 0 bases and J by 4 bases; unmatched bases: 9. The CDR3 DNA reads TGTGCCAGCAGCCAAGATTTACCCGGGACAGGGGGCTTCTATGGCTACACCTTC. Its translation: CASSQDLPGTGGFYGYTF.

This clonotype showed up many times. The genes are TRBV18 and TRBJ2-5; 8 bases map to TRBD2. CDR3 size: 16 residues. Germline V gene data show CDR1 as KGHSH and CDR2 as LQKENI. J gave up 1 base and V 3 bases, and 7 bases lay outside the gene matches. The CDR3 loop reads CASSPLNGRGQETQYF. DNA for the CDR3: TGTGCCAGCTCACCCCTTAACGGGAGGGGCCAAGAGACCCAGTACTTC.

This clonotype has ten or more counts. V is TRBV11-3 and J is TRBJ2-1; the match to TRBD2 covers 11 bases. The CDR3 is 19 residues long. Trimming cost V 5 bases and J 9 bases; bases outside gene matches: 21. CDR1 is SGHNT and CDR2 is YENEEA in the germline V gene. The DNA for the CDR3 is TGTGCCAGCAGCCCATCTACGCTAGCGGGAGGCCCAAAGGGTAGTGAGCAGTTCTTC. This encodes CASSPSTLAGGPKGSEQFF. The entire variable domain, with the rest obtained from reference TRBV11-3 and TRBJ2-1, is as follows: EAGVVQSPRYKIIEKKQPVAFWCNPISGHNTLYWYLQNLGQGPELLIRYENEEAVDDSQLPKDRFSAERLKGVDSTLKIQPAELGDSAVYLCASSPSTLAGGPKGSEQFFGPGTRLTVL.

Written as DNA, the CDR3 is TGTGCCAGCAACTCCGGGCCAGATACGCAGTATTTT. Its protein product is CASNSGPDTQYF. The V and J genes are TRBV2 and TRBJ2-3; D remains ambiguous. Germline lookup yields CDR1 SNHLY and CDR2 FYNNEI. The CDR3 consists of 12 residues. Trimming removed 7 bases from V and 4 bases from J, with 9 bases in between.

The J gene is TRBJ2-2, the V gene TRBV10-3, with 9 positions matching TRBD1. J lost 7 bases, V lost 10 bases, and 7 bases had no gene match. CDR3 size: 13 residues. In germline, CDR1 is ENHRY, CDR2 SYGVKD. The CDR3 region is CANQGQGSGELFF. As DNA, the CDR3 is TGTGCCAACCAAGGACAGGGGAGCGGGGAGCTGTTTTTT.

There are a few counts of this clonotype. This chain uses TRBV29-1 with TRBJ2-4, with a possible D match to TRBD1 (6 bases). This CDR3 is built from 13 residues. The V gene's germline CDR1 is SQVTM and CDR2 ANQGSEA. Trimming stripped 4 bases from V and 7 bases from J, with 14 bases between. CDR3 region: CSVAGQGGNIQYF. As DNA, the CDR3 is TGCAGCGTTGCTGGGCAAGGGGGTAACATTCAGTACTTC. The whole variable domain, remainder taken from reference TRBV29-1 and TRBJ2-4, is SAVISQKPSRDICQRGTSLTIQCQVDSQVTMMFWYRQQPGQSLTLIATANQGSEATYESGFVIDKFPISRPNLTFSTLTVSNMSPEDSSIYLCSVAGQGGNIQYFGAGTRLSVL.

This clonotype was observed at least ten times. This chain links TRBV3-2 with TRBJ1-5; the D call of TRBD1 is as the table states it, not checked on the DNA. TRBV3-2 is recorded as a pseudogene. The CDR3 extends over 16 amino acids. In DNA form, the CDR3 reads TGTGCCAGCAGCGCCCCAACGGGGGGACCTAATCAGCCCCAGCATTTT. Translated: CASSAPTGGPNQPQHF.